This passage covers 8 T cell receptor beta chains from one sample sequenced in a study of cytomegalovirus exposure and HLA in healthy donors. The PCR had 60 Vbeta and 13 Jbeta primers. Sequenced by immunoSEQ multiplex PCR; TCRdb stores in-frame clones only, minus some. This table holds approximately 120,000 clones, 80% found once. The source material was PBMCs. Receptors originate from a man aged 25-45 years in good health and CMV-seropositive.

The rearrangement joins TRBV6-1 to TRBJ1-1; D is possibly TRBD1 (6 bases). This CDR3 region has 13 residues. V lost 7 bases and J 4 bases, leaving 13 bases between the germline ends. CDR1 and CDR2 from the germline V gene are MNHNS and SASEGT. In DNA form, the CDR3 reads TGTGCCAGCAAGAGAGACAGGACCACTGAAGCTTTCTTT. It translates to CASKRDRTTEAFF.

J is TRBJ2-5 and V is TRBV7-8; D call uncertain. V dropped 1 base and J dropped 5 bases, with 8 bases sitting between them. Per germline, CDR1 SGHVS and CDR2 FQNEAQ. The CDR3 totals 13 residues. The CDR3 region is CASSLVPGETQYF. CDR3 in DNA: TGTGCCAGCAGCTTAGTACCCGGGGAGACCCAGTACTTC.

This rearrangement joins TRBV5-5 to TRBJ1-4; D gene ambiguous. CDR1 and CDR2 (germline): SGHKS, YYEKEE (reference sequence). The CDR3 spans 15 residues. V shed 1 base and J shed 8 bases, with 15 bases lying between them. The CDR3, as DNA: TGTGCCAGCAGCTTGAGGTGGCGGTCTCAGGAAAAACTGTTTTTT. Its translation: CASSLRWRSQEKLFF.

The chain couples TRBV7-2 to TRBJ2-5; D is possibly TRBD1 (6 bases). TRBJ2-7 matches the DNA end more closely, so the J call is doubtful. CDR1 and CDR2 (germline): SGHTA, FQGNSA. This CDR3 comprises 17 residues. The CDR3 bases are TGTGCCAGCAGCCGCTACGCCGCTGCCAATTCAGGGGCCGAGCAGTACTTC. Its translation: CASSRYAAANSGAEQYF.

The chain carries TRBV5-1 and TRBJ2-1, with 8 bases lining up with TRBD1. The CDR3 consists of 11 residues. Germline CDR1 reads SGHRS; CDR2 reads YFSETQ. V shed 4 bases, J shed 15 bases, and the junction held 6 bases outside the gene matches. This CDR3 reads CASSGPGGAFF. CDR3 DNA: TGCGCCAGCAGCGGACCAGGGGGCGCGTTCTTC.

Of note for this clone: At one end, the junction sequence differs from germline, possibly due to a read error. CDR3 loop: CASSAVGRKNSQYF. In DNA form, the CDR3 reads TGTGCCAGCAGCGCAGTCGGCCGCAAAAACAGTCAGTACTTC. The chain carries TRBV5-8 and TRBJ2-4, with D unresolved. CDR3 length equals 14 residues. Per germline, CDR1 SGHTS and CDR2 YDEGEE.

J is TRBJ2-1 and V is TRBV28; D might be TRBD2 (5 bases). In germline, CDR1 is MDHEN, CDR2 SYDVKM. Trimming cost V 4 bases and J 2 bases, with 15 bases left between them. The CDR3 has 16 amino acids. CDR3 loop: CASSSPGYPTYNEQFF. The CDR3 DNA sequence: TGTGCCAGCAGTTCCCCGGGGTATCCCACCTACAATGAGCAGTTCTTC.

This sequence joins TRBV9 and TRBJ1-2; the match to TRBD1 covers 11 bases. Per germline, CDR1 SGDLS and CDR2 YYNGEE. Germline trimming cut 2 bases from V and 5 bases from J; bases unmatched to any gene: 2. The CDR3 sequence is 14 residues long. CDR3 region: CASSVDRGLYGYTF. Written as DNA, the CDR3 is TGTGCCAGCAGCGTGGACAGGGGGCTATATGGCTACACCTTC. The full variable domain, with the rest looked up from reference TRBV9 and TRBJ1-2, is DSGVTQTPKHLITATGQRVTLRCSPRSGDLSVYWYQQSLDQGLQFLIQYYNGEERAKGNILERFSAQQFPDLHSELNLSSLELGDSALYFCASSVDRGLYGYTFGSGTRLTVV.